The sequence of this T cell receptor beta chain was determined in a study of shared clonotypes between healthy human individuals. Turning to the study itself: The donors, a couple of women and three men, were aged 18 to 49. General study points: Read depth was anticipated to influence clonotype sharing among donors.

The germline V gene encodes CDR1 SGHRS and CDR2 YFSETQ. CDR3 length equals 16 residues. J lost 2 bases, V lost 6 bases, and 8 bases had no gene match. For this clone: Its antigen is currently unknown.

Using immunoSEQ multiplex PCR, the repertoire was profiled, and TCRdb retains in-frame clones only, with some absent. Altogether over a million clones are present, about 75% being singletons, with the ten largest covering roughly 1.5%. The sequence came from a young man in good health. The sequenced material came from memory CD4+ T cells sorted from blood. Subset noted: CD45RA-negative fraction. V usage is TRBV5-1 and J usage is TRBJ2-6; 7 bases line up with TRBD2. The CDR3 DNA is TGCGCCAGCACCGTGGGGGGGTACGCTGGGGCCAACGTCCTGACTTTC. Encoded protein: CASTVGGYAGANVLTF.